A single sample is the source of the 17 T cell receptor beta chains below, sequenced in a study of identical twins. TCRdb reanalysed the 5' RACE reads using MiXCR and keeps one entry per CDR3 protein. The repertoire holds about 300,000 distinct CDR3 sequences, with 12% as singletons. These data were likewise used in another study, on yellow fever vaccine responses in identical twins.

Source material: CD8+ T cells sorted from blood. The receptors stem from a woman between 18 and 29 years old in good health.

At least ten counts were recorded for this clonotype. This chain joins TRBV12-3 or TRBV12-4 and TRBJ2-7; maybe TRBD1 (5 bases). With 1 base removed from V and 5 bases from J, the gap between germline ends came to 15 bases. This CDR3 spans 15 amino acids. CDR3 amino acids: CASSLGVSARDEQYV. CDR3 nucleotides: TGTGCCAGCAGTTTAGGGGTGTCGGCCAGGGACGAGCAGTACGTC.

The rearrangement joins TRBV6-5 to TRBJ2-7; TRBD1 matches at 8 bases. Looked up from germline, CDR1 is MNHEY and CDR2 is SVGAGI. The CDR3 covers 15 residues. The V gene end was trimmed by 4 bases and the J gene end by 0 bases; junction bases not matched to a gene: 5. CDR3 region: CASSWTGTGSYEQYF. The CDR3 DNA follows: TGTGCCAGCAGTTGGACCGGGACAGGCTCCTACGAGCAGTACTTC.

This sequence joins TRBV5-1 and TRBJ2-7; 11 nucleotides agree with TRBD1. With 1 base clipped from V and 3 bases from J, the junction kept 3 bases outside the gene matches. The length of the CDR3 is 15 residues. The germline V gene encodes CDR1 SGHRS and CDR2 YFSETQ. This CDR3 reads CASSLTGTGGYEQYF. The CDR3 coding sequence is TGCGCCAGCAGCTTGACCGGGACAGGGGGCTACGAGCAGTACTTC.

This clonotype was seen a handful of times. J is TRBJ1-2 and V is TRBV12-3 or TRBV12-4; 8 nucleotides align to TRBD1. This CDR3 is built from 15 residues. The ends lost 3 bases at V and 6 bases at J; junction bases unmatched: 9. The CDR3 bases are TGTGCCAGCAGTTTGGGTACAGGGGGAATTGATGGCTACACCTTC. Translation: CASSLGTGGIDGYTF.

This clonotype was observed many times. V is TRBV5-1 and J is TRBJ2-1, with D uncertain. The CDR3 has 13 amino acids. Trimming removed 3 bases at V and 6 bases at J, with 10 bases between. Per germline, CDR1 SGHRS and CDR2 YFSETQ. The CDR3: CASSSSELNEQFF. The CDR3, as DNA: TGCGCCAGCAGCTCCTCTGAGCTCAATGAGCAGTTCTTC.

The gene calls are TRBV9 and TRBJ2-1, with 13 bases aligning to TRBD2. The J segment lost 9 bases and the V segment lost 3 bases, leaving 6 bases of the junction unmatched. The CDR3 has 15 residues. In germline, CDR1 is SGDLS, CDR2 YYNGEE. CDR3 protein: CASSDGLAGVSEQFF. The CDR3 DNA reads TGTGCCAGCAGCGACGGACTAGCGGGAGTCTCTGAGCAGTTCTTC.

In its sample, this clonotype was seen many times. This sequence joins TRBV5-6 and TRBJ1-6; TRBD1 matches 9 bases. The CDR3 length is 13 residues. In germline, CDR1 is SGHDT, CDR2 YYEEEE. Trimming removed 6 bases from V and 11 bases from J; junction bases left unmatched: 6. CDR3 nucleotide sequence: TGTGCCAGCAATACAGGGGGCCTAACACCCCTCCACTTT. It translates to CASNTGGLTPLHF.

This chain joins TRBV11-3 and TRBJ2-3, with D perhaps matching TRBD1 or TRBD2 (5 bases each). CDR1 is SGHNT and CDR2 is YENEEA in the germline V gene. With 4 bases removed from V and 0 bases from J, the gap between germline ends came to 11 bases. This CDR3 comprises 15 residues. The CDR3 reads CASSSARDSTDTQYF. In DNA form, the CDR3 reads TGTGCCAGCAGCTCCGCCCGGGACAGCACAGATACGCAGTATTTT.

This clonotype was counted at least ten times. V gene TRBV19 combines with J gene TRBJ1-1, with TRBD1 matching 11 bases. CDR3 length equals 13 residues. The J segment lost 5 bases and the V segment lost 9 bases, leaving 5 bases of the junction unmatched. CDR1 LNHDA and CDR2 SQIVND come from the germline V gene (reference sequence). CDR3 in DNA: TGTGCCAGCTCCGGGACAGGGGGGACTGAAGCTTTCTTT. Translating it yields CASSGTGGTEAFF.

Many counts were recorded for this clonotype. The genes are TRBV12-3 or TRBV12-4 and TRBJ1-2, with 9 nucleotides matching TRBD1. With 5 bases clipped from V and 7 bases from J, the junction kept 11 bases outside the gene matches. This CDR3 spans 15 amino acids. CDR3 bases: TGTGCCAGCAGTCTCCCCGGACAGGGGTTAGCTGGCTACACCTTC. It yields the protein CASSLPGQGLAGYTF.

In this sample, this clonotype turned up a few times. CDR3 sequence: CASSQQNINTGELFF. CDR3 DNA sequence: TGTGCCAGCAGCCAGCAAAATATTAACACCGGGGAGCTGTTTTTT. This chain links TRBV27 with TRBJ2-2; D is unclear. In germline, CDR1 is MNHEY, CDR2 SMNVEV (reference sequence). This CDR3 comprises 15 residues. With 6 bases removed from V and 2 bases from J, the gap between germline ends came to 13 bases.

This clonotype came up a few times. The J gene is TRBJ2-2, the V gene TRBV7-8, with 8 bases aligning to TRBD2. The germline V gene encodes CDR1 SGHVS and CDR2 FQNEAQ. The CDR3 sequence is 15 residues long. Unmatched junction bases numbered 8, after V lost 5 bases and J lost 6 bases. The CDR3 nucleotides read TGTGCCAGCAGCCCCGGGACTAGTACGTCCGGGGAGCTGTTTTTT. It codes for CASSPGTSTSGELFF.

The rearrangement links TRBV5-1 to TRBJ2-7, with 8 positions matching TRBD1. Trimming removed 3 bases from V and 3 bases from J; junction bases left unmatched: 8. Germline V gene sequence: CDR1 SGHRS, CDR2 YFSETQ. The length of the CDR3 is 15 residues. CDR3 sequence reads: CASSWGTGGDYEQYV. The CDR3 DNA follows: TGCGCCAGCAGCTGGGGGACAGGCGGGGACTACGAGCAGTACGTC.

This sequence joins TRBV27 and TRBJ1-4; TRBD1 aligns across 11 bases. The V segment lost 7 bases and the J segment 6 bases; nucleotides outside the gene matches: 1. The CDR3 runs to 13 residues. Germline values: CDR1 MNHEY, CDR2 SMNVEV (reference sequence). The CDR3 loop reads CASTGQGDEKLFF. The CDR3 DNA reads as TGTGCCAGCACGGGACAGGGGGATGAAAAACTGTTTTTT.

The chain has TRBV5-5 and TRBJ2-7; possibly TRBD2 for D (5 bases). Germline V gives CDR1 SGHKS, CDR2 YYEKEE (reference sequence). Trimming pared 0 bases from V and 1 base from J, leaving 8 bases between. The CDR3 sequence is 14 residues long. The CDR3 nucleotides read TGTGCCAGCAGCTTGGTCGGGATTTCCTACGAGCAGTACGTC. This translates into CASSLVGISYEQYV.

V usage is TRBV12-3 or TRBV12-4 and J usage is TRBJ2-1, with no clear D. This CDR3 contains 12 residues. Trimming took off 6 bases at V and 7 bases at J, with 10 bases between the two ends. DNA of the CDR3: TGTGCCAGCAGCAGTACAGAGAATGAGCAGTTCTTC. This encodes CASSSTENEQFF.

The chain employs TRBV6-1 and TRBJ2-1; perhaps TRBD1 as D (6 bases). Germline CDR1 is MNHNS and CDR2 is SASEGT. The CDR3 has 16 residues. V was pared by 6 bases and J by 8 bases, with 23 bases between. The CDR3 reads CASRGWGPIGEDEQFF. The CDR3 bases are TGTGCCAGCAGGGGTTGGGGGCCAATCGGTGAGGATGAGCAGTTCTTC.